This entry lists 17 T cell receptor beta chains sequenced from one sample in a study of blood T cell repertoires in COVID-19. Only in-frame clones appear in the TCRdb table, and some are missing; sequencing was by immunoSEQ multiplex PCR. Counted here are some 70,000 clones, 80% occurring once; the ten biggest clones make up roughly 12%. Source material: peripheral blood. These receptor sequences come from a human donor in a cohort sampled during active COVID-19.

V usage is TRBV28 and J usage is TRBJ2-7; 9 nucleotides match TRBD2. This CDR3 comprises 15 residues. The V gene end was trimmed by 7 bases and the J gene end by 1 base; junction bases not matched to a gene: 8. CDR1 is MDHEN, CDR2 SYDVKM, per germline. CDR3 sequence reads: CASNTSGGRSYEQYF. DNA of the CDR3: TGTGCCAGCAACACAAGCGGGGGGCGTTCCTACGAGCAGTACTTC.

The rearrangement joins TRBV4-3 to TRBJ1-2; D unresolved. CDR3 size: 14 residues. V shed 5 bases and J shed 1 base, with 11 bases lying between them. Germline V CDR1 and CDR2: LGHNA, YSLEER. CDR3 sequence reads: CASSWEEGNYGYTF. In DNA, the CDR3 is TGCGCCAGCAGCTGGGAGGAGGGTAACTATGGCTACACCTTC.

This clone showed up many times. The DNA for the CDR3 is TGTGCCAGCAGTGAAGGACAGGGAGGCTTTTACGAGCAGTACGTC. Translating it yields CASSEGQGGFYEQYV. The V gene is TRBV6-1, the J gene TRBJ2-7, with D tentatively TRBD1 (7 bases). Germline V CDR1 and CDR2: MNHNS, SASEGT. Trimming took off 1 base at V and 4 bases at J, with 14 bases between the two ends. CDR3 size: 15 residues.

The J gene is TRBJ1-3, the V gene TRBV5-1; D gene uncertain. This CDR3 is 15 amino acids long. V gave up 0 bases and J gave up 0 bases, with 7 bases separating them. Looked up from germline, CDR1 is SGHRS and CDR2 is YFSETQ. The DNA for the CDR3 is TGCGCCAGCAGCTTGGACGGGAGCTCTGGAAACACCATATATTTT. Translation gives CASSLDGSSGNTIYF.

CDR3 sequence: CATPGTGGESYGYTF. Here the CDR3 DNA reads TGTGCCACGCCCGGGACAGGGGGCGAATCCTATGGCTACACCTTC. The chain recombines TRBV28 with TRBJ1-2, with 12 positions matching TRBD1. CDR1 and CDR2 from the germline V gene are MDHEN and SYDVKM. V lost 10 bases and J lost 4; bases outside the gene matches: 10. This CDR3 is built from 15 residues.

The V and J genes are TRBV11-2 and TRBJ1-1; D gene uncertain. V lost 2 bases and J lost 6, with 13 bases in between. The CDR3 runs to 14 residues. Germline values: CDR1 SGHAT, CDR2 FQNNGV. The CDR3 bases are TGTGCCAGCAGCTTATTCCGGGAGGGCGCTGAAGCTTTCTTT. The encoded protein is CASSLFREGAEAFF.

J is TRBJ1-2 and V is TRBV6-2 or TRBV6-3; 9 nucleotides agree with TRBD1. Germline CDR1 MNHEY, CDR2 SVGEGT. The CDR3 length is 13 residues. Trimming at V came to 5 bases and at J to 4 bases, leaving 2 bases not matched to a gene. CDR3 sequence: CASSRDRAYGYTF. The CDR3, as DNA: TGTGCCAGCAGTCGGGACAGGGCCTATGGCTACACCTTC.

This clone was recorded once. The CDR3 DNA is TGCGCCAGCAGTCGGACATCGCATACGCAGTATTTT. It is translated as CASSRTSHTQYF. The J gene is TRBJ2-3, the V gene TRBV10-1; possibly TRBD1 for D (5 bases). V dropped 5 bases and J dropped 7 bases, with 10 bases sitting between them. The CDR3 spans 12 residues. Germline assignment: CDR1 WNHNN and CDR2 SYGVQD (reference sequence).

The V and J genes are TRBV7-2 and TRBJ2-3; D might be TRBD2 (5 bases). Looked up from germline, CDR1 is SGHTA and CDR2 is FQGNSA. With 3 bases removed from V and 1 base from J, the gap between germline ends came to 11 bases. The CDR3 runs to 15 residues. CDR3 sequence reads: CASSFGGPRTDTQYF. CDR3 in DNA: TGTGCCAGCAGCTTCGGAGGACCACGCACAGATACGCAGTATTTT.

The rearrangement joins TRBV7-9 to TRBJ1-2; TRBD1 matches 7 bases. Germline V gene sequence: CDR1 SEHNR, CDR2 FQNEAQ (reference sequence). The V segment lost 4 bases and the J segment 0 bases; nucleotides outside the gene matches: 2. This CDR3 has 14 amino acids. The CDR3 loop is CASSWGQTNYGYTF. DNA of the CDR3: TGTGCCAGCAGCTGGGGACAGACTAACTATGGCTACACCTTC.

CDR3: CASSRRQGSANTEAFF. In nucleotides, the CDR3 is TGTGCCAGCAGCCGTCGACAGGGTTCGGCGAACACTGAAGCTTTCTTT. J is TRBJ1-1 and V is TRBV4-2; 7 nucleotides line up with TRBD1. V dropped 4 bases and J dropped 1; count of bases not matched to a gene: 9. CDR1 LGHNA and CDR2 YNFKEQ come from the germline V gene. This CDR3 has 16 amino acids.

V and J are TRBV11-3 and TRBJ2-6, with 11 bases fitting TRBD1. Per the germline V gene, CDR1 is SGHNT and CDR2 is YENEEA. The J segment lost 1 base and the V segment lost 5 bases, leaving 7 bases of the junction unmatched. The CDR3 has 18 residues. The CDR3 loop reads CASSQGTGGRSGANVLTF. DNA for the CDR3: TGTGCCAGCAGCCAAGGGACAGGGGGGAGGTCTGGGGCCAACGTCCTGACTTTC.

This chain uses TRBV7-2 with TRBJ1-4, with D possibly matching TRBD1 (5 bases). Deletions cut 2 bases from V and 6 bases from J, with 13 bases between. Germline CDR1 and CDR2: SGHTA and FQGNSA. This CDR3 is 15 amino acids long. This CDR3 reads CASSLYAGTDEKLFF. CDR3 in DNA: TGTGCCAGCAGCTTATATGCGGGGACGGATGAAAAACTGTTTTTT.

J is TRBJ1-3 and V is TRBV28; D gene unclear. There are 14 residues in the CDR3. Between the trimmed V and J ends, which lost 10 bases and 0 bases, there was a span of 13 bases. Germline assignment: CDR1 MDHEN and CDR2 SYDVKM. Written as DNA, the CDR3 is TGTGCCACCGCGTTCGTCAACTCTGGAAACACCATATATTTT. As protein: CATAFVNSGNTIYF. Using reference TRBV28 and TRBJ1-3 for the parts outside the CDR3, the full variable domain is DVKVTQSSRYLVKRTGEKVFLECVQDMDHENMFWYRQDPGLGLRLIYFSYDVKMKEKGDIPEGYSVSREKKERFSLILESASTNQTSMYLCATAFVNSGNTIYFGEGSWLTVV.

This chain joins TRBV6-6 and TRBJ1-1, with 8 bases fitting TRBD1. CDR3 length: 14 residues. CDR1 is MNHNY, CDR2 SVGAGI, per germline (reference sequence). The V and J ends lost 2 bases and 7 bases, in that order; junction bases with no gene match: 6. The CDR3 region is CASSYTDRGGEAFF. CDR3 in DNA: TGTGCCAGCAGTTACACCGACAGGGGTGGTGAAGCTTTCTTT.

This sequence joins TRBV18 and TRBJ1-4, with D maybe TRBD1 (6 bases). V lost 3 bases to trimming and J lost 3 bases, with 11 bases between them. Germline CDR1 reads KGHSH; CDR2 reads LQKENI. The CDR3 is 15 residues long. The CDR3 here is CASSPQQGPNEKLFF. The CDR3 DNA follows: TGTGCCAGCTCACCCCAACAGGGTCCTAATGAAAAACTGTTTTTT.

The chain combines TRBV2 with TRBJ1-4, with D uncertain. The germline gives CDR1 SNHLY, CDR2 FYNNEI. V was cut by 8 bases and J by 8 bases, with 18 bases left in between. This CDR3 has 14 amino acids. CDR3 DNA: TGTGCCAGCCTAACAGCCCGGGGTGGGGAAAAACTGTTTTTT. The encoded protein is CASLTARGGEKLFF.